These 10 T cell receptor beta chains share one sample of origin, sequenced in a study of human CD8 memory T cell subsets. Investigators built TCR beta libraries using UMI-labeled 5' RACE. After re-calling the 5' RACE reads, TCRdb lists one entry per CDR3 protein, DNA absent. The sample has some 11,000 distinct CDR3 sequences. The sample comprised CD8+ stem-like memory T cells (TSCM and TCM) sorted from PBMCs. Subset reported: stem-like memory CD8 T cells (TSTEM), CCR7+ PD-1- TIGIT-. The receptors were gathered from a human donor in good health.

Its frequency marks this clonotype as medium-sized (0.01 to 0.1%). The chain carries TRBV7-9 and TRBJ1-1. There are 16 residues in the CDR3. Germline CDR1 and CDR2: SEHNR and FQNEAQ (reference sequence). The CDR3 region is CASSVGSMWMDTEAFF.

V usage is TRBV28 and J usage is TRBJ2-3. CDR1 is MDHEN, CDR2 SYDVKM, per germline. The CDR3 covers 15 residues. CDR3 region: CASSLLGISTDTQYF.

This rearrangement joins TRBV9 to TRBJ2-7; TCRdb's D call, TRBD1, is unchecked because there is no DNA. CDR3 length: 15 residues. Germline CDR1 and CDR2: SGDLS and YYNGEE. The CDR3 sequence is CASSAGQERPYEQYF.

The J gene is TRBJ2-5, the V gene TRBV5-1; TCRdb selects TRBD1, and the lack of DNA leaves this call unchecked. This CDR3 is built from 16 residues. Germline CDR1 reads SGHRS; CDR2 reads YFSETQ. The CDR3 reads CASSLPRQGIWETQYF.

The chain combines TRBV6-1 with TRBJ2-7. Germline-derived CDR1 and CDR2 are MNHNS and SASEGT. This CDR3 has 12 amino acids. The CDR3 spells CASRLGAYEQYF.

The CDR3 loop is CSAWTADTYEQYF. The chain has TRBV29-1 and TRBJ2-7; TCRdb designates TRBD2, a call that cannot be tested without DNA. The CDR3 is 13 residues long. Looked up from germline, CDR1 is SQVTM and CDR2 is ANQGSEA.

This chain uses TRBV5-1 with TRBJ2-3; TCRdb calls TRBD1, which cannot be checked without DNA. The CDR3 totals 15 residues. CDR1 and CDR2 (germline): SGHRS, YFSETQ. CDR3 loop: CASSGGESRTDTQYF.

This chain uses TRBV29-1 with TRBJ2-1; checking the TCRdb D call of TRBD2 is not possible without DNA. The CDR3 totals 14 residues. CDR1 SQVTM and CDR2 ANQGSEA come from the germline V gene. This CDR3 reads CSVVWTSGDNEQFF.

The chain couples TRBV4-2 to TRBJ2-1; TCRdb gives TRBD2 as the D gene, but with no DNA this cannot be confirmed. Germline-derived CDR1 and CDR2 are LGHNA and YNFKEQ. The CDR3 is made up of 19 amino acids. CDR3 loop: CASSQEMTSGSTPYNEQFF.

This chain joins TRBV2 and TRBJ2-7; TCRdb gives TRBD2 as the D gene, but with no DNA this cannot be confirmed. Germline lookup yields CDR1 SNHLY and CDR2 FYNNEI. This CDR3 spans 16 amino acids. CDR3 in amino acids: CASSERSPRFEYEQYF.